These T cell receptor beta chains were read from a single sample in a study of cytomegalovirus exposure and HLA in healthy donors. Libraries were prepared by immunoSEQ multiplex PCR; TCRdb keeps only in-frame clonotypes and omits some of them. In the table there are some 190,000 clones, more than 70% of which are singletons. Material for sequencing was PBMCs. These receptors originate from a girl aged 10 to 17 in good health and CMV-seropositive. Each CDR3 is given with its conserved first and last residue. The D gene is left open where the match is weak. The size field is filled for only some rows; it gives once, few, many or a size class.

clone_size j_call v_call d_call cdr3_aa cdr3_nt
. TRBJ1-2 TRBV14 . CASSQVKGSSGYTF TGTGCCAGCAGCCAAGTAAAGGGATCTAGCGGCTACACCTTC
. TRBJ2-6 TRBV11-2 TRBD1 CASSLTRTGGIVANVLTF TGTGCCAGCAGCTTAACGAGGACAGGGGGCATAGTAGCCAACGTCCTGACTTTC
few TRBJ1-4 TRBV6-5 . CASSFRGREKLFF TGTGCCAGCAGTTTCAGGGGACGAGAAAAACTGTTTTTT
. TRBJ2-3 TRBV4-1 . CASSPYSESTDTQYF TGCGCCAGCAGCCCCTATAGCGAGAGCACAGATACGCAGTATTTT
. TRBJ2-3 TRBV7-2 TRBD1 CASSLRPWGQGADTQYF TGTGCCAGCAGCTTACGTCCTTGGGGACAGGGGGCAGATACGCAGTATTTT
. TRBJ1-5 TRBV2 TRBD1 CASISMPGQGRNQPQHF TGTGCCAGCATCTCCATGCCGGGACAGGGGAGGAATCAGCCCCAGCATTTT
. TRBJ2-3 TRBV29-1 . CSSHRLDTQYF TGCAGCTCCCACAGGCTAGATACGCAGTATTTT
. TRBJ1-1 TRBV29-1 TRBD1 CSVVASGTGGTEAFF TGCAGCGTTGTCGCCTCCGGGACAGGAGGAACTGAAGCTTTCTTT
. TRBJ1-2 TRBV11-2 . CASHKRRGDLKGYTF TGTGCCAGCCACAAGCGGAGGGGCGACCTGAAAGGCTACACCTTC
. TRBJ2-7 TRBV7-9 TRBD1 CATTGAWDRTYEQYF TGTGCCACCACAGGGGCATGGGACAGGACCTACGAGCAGTACTTC
few TRBJ2-6 TRBV5-8 . CASSLRWGPKSGANVLTF TGTGCCAGCAGCTTGAGGTGGGGGCCGAAATCTGGGGCCAACGTCCTGACTTTC
. TRBJ2-2 TRBV18 TRBD2 CASSPSSGTGELFF TGTGCCAGCTCACCATCTAGCGGGACGGGGGAGCTGTTTTTT
. TRBJ2-7 TRBV19 . CASSMQPGLISYEQYF TGTGCCAGTAGTATGCAACCGGGACTCATATCCTACGAGCAGTACTTC
. TRBJ1-6 TRBV6-5 TRBD1 CASTTAGTANSPLHF TGTGCCAGCACCACCGCGGGGACAGCTAATTCACCCCTCCACTTT
. TRBJ2-1 TRBV19 . CASSISSAGSYNEQFF TGTGCCAGTAGTATCTCGAGCGCGGGCTCCTACAATGAGCAGTTCTTC
. TRBJ2-3 TRBV11-2 . CASGILSADTQYF TGTGCCAGCGGCATTCTTAGCGCAGATACGCAGTATTTT
. TRBJ1-4 TRBV9 . CASSTQPMDEKLFF TGTGCCAGCAGCACACAGCCTATGGATGAAAAACTGTTTTTT
. TRBJ2-3 TRBV5-1 TRBD1 CASSLYPGQRPDTQYF TGCGCCAGCAGCCTATACCCGGGACAGAGGCCAGATACGCAGTATTTT
once TRBJ1-1 TRBV10-1 TRBD1 CASSDSPGTGNTEAFF TGCGCCAGCAGTGACAGTCCCGGGACAGGGAATACTGAAGCTTTCTTT
. TRBJ2-7 TRBV5-5 TRBD1 CASSWGTAYEQYF TGTGCCAGCAGCTGGGGGACAGCCTACGAGCAGTACTTC
few TRBJ2-7 TRBV2 TRBD2 CASIEGGSGRLDEQYF TGTGCCAGCATCGAAGGAGGTAGCGGGAGGTTGGACGAGCAGTACTTC
. TRBJ1-2 TRBV11-2 . CASSYGTIRNYGYTF TGTGCCAGCAGCTACGGGACTATTCGAAACTATGGCTACACCTTC
. TRBJ1-1 TRBV2 TRBD1 CASRTNQGAGAFF TGTGCCAGCAGAACTAACCAGGGGGCCGGGGCTTTCTTT
. TRBJ1-1 TRBV14 . CASSQGTDNRTEAFF TGTGCCAGCAGCCAAGGGACAGACAATAGGACTGAAGCTTTCTTT
. TRBJ2-7 TRBV27 . CASTDRFPYEQYF TGTGCCAGCACCGACAGATTCCCCTACGAGCAGTACTTC
. TRBJ2-3 TRBV10-1 TRBD2 CASNRTGDGLAGGTDTQYF TGCGCCAGCAATCGTACAGGAGACGGACTAGCGGGAGGAACAGATACGCAGTATTTT
. TRBJ1-2 TRBV9 . CASSPSTGTLYGYTF TGTGCCAGCAGCCCATCGACAGGCACCCTCTATGGCTACACCTTC
. TRBJ2-1 TRBV5-1 . CASSPPRADFSYNEQFF TGCGCCAGCAGCCCACCCCGAGCGGATTTTTCCTACAATGAGCAGTTCTTC
. TRBJ2-5 TRBV4-1 . CASSQERVGSQETQYF TGCGCCAGCAGCCAAGAAAGGGTTGGGAGCCAAGAGACCCAGTACTTC
. TRBJ1-2 TRBV25-1 TRBD1 CASTQGAGGGYGYTF TGTGCCAGCACCCAAGGGGCAGGGGGCGGCTATGGCTACACCTTC
. TRBJ2-3 TRBV7-8 . CASSLGWAGTDTQYF TGTGCCAGCAGCTTAGGGTGGGCCGGCACAGATACGCAGTATTTT
few TRBJ2-7 TRBV27 TRBD2 CASSPRGREQSYEQYF TGTGCCAGCAGTCCCCGCGGGAGGGAACAATCCTACGAGCAGTACTTC
. TRBJ1-3 TRBV27 . CASSFQGGNTIYF TGTGCCAGCAGTTTCCAGGGAGGAAACACCATATATTTT
. TRBJ1-2 TRBV30 . CAWSAYGTLRSYTF TGTGCCTGGAGTGCGTACGGGACACTTCGGAGCTACACCTTC
few TRBJ2-5 TRBV5-1 . CASSREGGDQETQYF TGCGCCAGCAGCCGTGAGGGAGGCGACCAAGAGACCCAGTACTTC
. TRBJ1-5 TRBV5-8 TRBD1 CASSRGQHNQPQHF TGTGCCAGCAGCCGGGGACAGCACAATCAGCCCCAGCATTTT
. TRBJ1-2 TRBV7-6 . CASSPRVQRTIYGYTF TGTGCCAGCAGCCCGAGGGTCCAGAGGACGATCTATGGCTACACCTTC
once TRBJ1-1 TRBV5-6 . CASEGNTEAFF TGTGCCAGCGAGGGGAACACTGAAGCTTTCTTT
. TRBJ2-3 TRBV7-9 TRBD1 CASSLRDRVSDTQYF TGTGCCAGCAGCCTTCGGGACAGGGTGTCAGATACGCAGTATTTT
few TRBJ2-5 TRBV5-1 TRBD2 CASSFPAGGQETQYF TGCGCCAGCAGCTTTCCAGCGGGAGGACAAGAGACCCAGTACTTC